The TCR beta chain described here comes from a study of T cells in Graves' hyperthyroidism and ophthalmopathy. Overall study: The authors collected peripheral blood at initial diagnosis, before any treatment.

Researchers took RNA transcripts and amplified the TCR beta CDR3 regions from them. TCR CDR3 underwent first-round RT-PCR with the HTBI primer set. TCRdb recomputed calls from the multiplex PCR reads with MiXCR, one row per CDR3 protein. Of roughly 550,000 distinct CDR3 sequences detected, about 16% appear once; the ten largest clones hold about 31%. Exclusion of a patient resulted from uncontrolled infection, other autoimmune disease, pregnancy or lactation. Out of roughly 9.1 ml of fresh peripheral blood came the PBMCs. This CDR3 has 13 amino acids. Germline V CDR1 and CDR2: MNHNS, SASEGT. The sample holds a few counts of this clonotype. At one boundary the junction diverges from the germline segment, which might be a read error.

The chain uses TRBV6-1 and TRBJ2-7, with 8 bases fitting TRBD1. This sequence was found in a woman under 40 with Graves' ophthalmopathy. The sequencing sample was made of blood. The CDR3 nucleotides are TGTGCCGGCAGTCCGGGACAGGTCCACGAGCAGTACTTC. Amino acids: CAGSPGQVHEQYF.